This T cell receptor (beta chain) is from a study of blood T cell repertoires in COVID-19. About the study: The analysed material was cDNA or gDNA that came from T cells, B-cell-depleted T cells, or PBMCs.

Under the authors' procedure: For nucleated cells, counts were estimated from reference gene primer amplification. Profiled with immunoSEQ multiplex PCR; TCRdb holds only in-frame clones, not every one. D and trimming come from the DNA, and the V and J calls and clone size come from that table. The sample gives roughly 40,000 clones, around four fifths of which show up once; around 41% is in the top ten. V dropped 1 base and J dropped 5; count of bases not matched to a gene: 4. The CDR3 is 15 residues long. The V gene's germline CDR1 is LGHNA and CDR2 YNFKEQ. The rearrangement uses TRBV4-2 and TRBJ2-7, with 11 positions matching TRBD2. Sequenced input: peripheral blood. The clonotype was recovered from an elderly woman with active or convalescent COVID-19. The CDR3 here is CASSQATSGINEQYF. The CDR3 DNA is TGTGCCAGCAGCCAAGCGACTAGCGGGATTAACGAGCAGTACTTC.